Presented here are 27 T cell receptor beta chains from one specimen sequenced in a study of cytomegalovirus exposure and HLA in healthy donors. TCRdb's copy holds only in-frame clones and misses some; the assay was immunoSEQ multiplex PCR. The profile shows 80,000 to 100,000 clones, roughly 87% of them singletons. Sequencing was done on a sample of PBMCs. The receptors here all came from a woman aged 25 to 39 in good health and CMV-seronegative.

The rearrangement joins TRBV5-1 to TRBJ1-3, with D hard to call. The germline V gene has CDR1 SGHRS and CDR2 YFSETQ. V was trimmed by 0 bases and J by 8 bases, leaving 18 bases between them. This CDR3 contains 16 residues. In DNA, the CDR3 is TGCGCCAGCAGCTTGGGGGCCTCCCCCACCCAAGACACCATATATTTT. Translated: CASSLGASPTQDTIYF.

The rearrangement links TRBV5-1 to TRBJ2-2; D is uncertain. The CDR3 totals 15 residues. The ends were cut back, 1 base at V and 6 bases at J, with 13 bases in the middle. The V gene's germline CDR1 is SGHRS and CDR2 YFSETQ. CDR3 bases: TGCGCCAGCAGCTTGACCGCTCTCCCGGCCGGGGAGCTGTTTTTT. Residues: CASSLTALPAGELFF.

V is TRBV4-3 and J is TRBJ2-1, with 7 positions matching TRBD1. V shed 1 base, J shed 7 bases, and the junction held 10 bases outside the gene matches. This CDR3 is built from 16 residues. Germline CDR1 LGHNA, CDR2 YSLEER. This CDR3 is CASSQALQGLKNEQFF. The CDR3 bases are TGCGCCAGCAGCCAAGCTCTACAGGGGTTAAAGAATGAGCAGTTCTTC.

This chain uses TRBV4-2 with TRBJ2-5; 9 bases align to TRBD1. The CDR3 covers 16 residues. With 2 bases clipped from V and 2 bases from J, the junction kept 6 bases outside the gene matches. CDR1 is LGHNA and CDR2 is YNFKEQ in the germline V gene. In nucleotides, the CDR3 is TGTGCCAGCAGCCAACCGGGACAGGGATTTCAAGAGACCCAGTACTTC. The encoded protein is CASSQPGQGFQETQYF.

V usage is TRBV11-1 and J usage is TRBJ1-1; D ambiguous. V was clipped by 1 base and J by 4 bases, with 13 bases between them. The germline CDR1 and CDR2 sequences are SGHAT and FQDESV (reference sequence). The CDR3 sequence is 15 residues long. CDR3 loop: CASSLDLQRSTEAFF. In DNA, the CDR3 is TGTGCCAGCAGCTTAGATTTGCAGCGGTCCACTGAAGCTTTCTTT.

The chain couples TRBV5-1 to TRBJ1-5; D call uncertain. Germline V gene lookup returns CDR1 SGHRS and CDR2 YFSETQ. Trimming left V 0 bases short and J 2 bases short, with 6 bases between. The CDR3 contains 14 residues. DNA of the CDR3: TGCGCCAGCAGCTTGGTCGGGGGCAATCAGCCCCAGCATTTT. It yields the protein CASSLVGGNQPQHF.

The chain couples TRBV4-2 to TRBJ2-2; no definite D call. Between the trimmed V and J ends, which lost 2 bases and 4 bases, there was a span of 14 bases. The CDR3 length is 16 residues. Per the germline V gene, CDR1 is LGHNA and CDR2 is YNFKEQ. Here the CDR3 reads CASSQPLADGTGELFF. The DNA for the CDR3 is TGTGCCAGCAGCCAACCCTTAGCAGACGGCACCGGGGAGCTGTTTTTT.

The genes are TRBV7-2 and TRBJ1-5; D ambiguous. The V end lost 2 bases, the J end lost 8 bases, and 10 bases lay between the germline ends. Germline CDR1 is SGHTA and CDR2 is FQGNSA. The CDR3 contains 13 residues. The CDR3 loop reads CASSLNPSKPQHF. CDR3 nucleotides: TGTGCCAGCAGCTTAAATCCCAGTAAGCCCCAGCATTTT.

V usage is TRBV5-1 and J usage is TRBJ2-3; D possibly corresponds to TRBD2 (6 bases). The CDR3 has 15 amino acids. CDR1 is SGHRS, CDR2 YFSETQ, per germline. The ends were cut back, 5 bases at V and 2 bases at J, with 15 bases in the middle. The CDR3 spells CASRLAMGLTDTQYF. CDR3 nucleotide sequence: TGCGCCAGCAGACTAGCCATGGGGCTCACAGATACGCAGTATTTT.

J is TRBJ1-5 and V is TRBV7-9; 8 bases match TRBD1. J lost 2 bases, V lost 5 bases, and 8 bases had no gene match. The germline CDR1 and CDR2 sequences are SEHNR and FQNEAQ (reference sequence). This CDR3 comprises 16 residues. The CDR3 loop is CASSLDRGGGNQPQHF. The CDR3 coding sequence is TGTGCCAGCAGCCTAGACAGGGGAGGAGGCAATCAGCCCCAGCATTTT.

Only a few counts were recorded for this clone. The V call is TRBV5-1, the J call TRBJ1-3; TRBD1 aligns across 7 bases. This CDR3 has 14 residues. Germline V gene lookup returns CDR1 SGHRS and CDR2 YFSETQ. V shed 4 bases, J shed 9 bases, and the junction held 10 bases outside the gene matches. The CDR3 DNA reads TGCGCCAGCAGCCAAGACAGGGAAAGGTCCACCATATATTTT. It specifies CASSQDRERSTIYF.

J is TRBJ1-3 and V is TRBV11-2, with D possibly being TRBD1 (6 bases). Germline lookup yields CDR1 SGHAT and CDR2 FQNNGV. V lost 3 bases to trimming and J lost 0 bases, with 21 bases between them. This CDR3 is 19 amino acids long. CDR3 sequence: CASSFSKLGGRVSGNTIYF. Here the CDR3 DNA reads TGTGCCAGCAGCTTCAGCAAACTCGGGGGGCGCGTCTCTGGAAACACCATATATTTT.

The table lists this clone with a count of one. The rearrangement links TRBV5-5 to TRBJ2-5, with D possibly matching TRBD2 (5 bases). Germline V gene data show CDR1 as SGHKS and CDR2 as YYEKEE (reference sequence). V lost 0 bases, J lost 4 bases, and 19 bases lay in between. This CDR3 has 17 amino acids. The CDR3 DNA follows: TGTGCCAGCAGCTTGGGACAAATGTCGGGGTCTGGAGAGACCCAGTACTTC. This gives the protein CASSLGQMSGSGETQYF.

The V call is TRBV9, the J call TRBJ2-1, with 7 nucleotides matching TRBD2. Germline V gene data show CDR1 as SGDLS and CDR2 as YYNGEE. The CDR3 has 15 amino acids. V was pared by 5 bases and J by 10 bases, with 15 bases of the junction left unmatched. In DNA, the CDR3 is TGTGCCAGCAGTGCTCCGGGGGGACCCCCATTAGAGCAGTTCTTC. It specifies CASSAPGGPPLEQFF.

CDR3 amino acids: CASSFGTGDGYTF. DNA for the CDR3: TGTGCCAGCAGCTTCGGGACAGGGGATGGCTACACCTTC. The genes are TRBV7-9 and TRBJ1-2; 10 bases are shared with TRBD1. Germline-derived CDR1 and CDR2 are SEHNR and FQNEAQ (reference sequence). This CDR3 is 13 amino acids long. Unmatched junction bases numbered 1, after V lost 3 bases and J lost 6 bases.

This clone is a singleton in its sample. This chain joins TRBV5-4 and TRBJ1-2, with D maybe TRBD1 (6 bases). Trimming took off 2 bases at V and 7 bases at J, with 15 bases between the two ends. Germline assignment: CDR1 SGHNT and CDR2 YYREEE (reference sequence). This CDR3 region has 14 residues. This CDR3 is CASSFPQGKRGYTF. Here the CDR3 DNA reads TGTGCCAGCAGCTTCCCACAGGGTAAGCGTGGCTACACCTTC.

The chain links TRBV5-4 to TRBJ2-7, with 7 nucleotides matching TRBD2. This CDR3 region has 15 residues. The junction had 13 bases not matched to a gene; V was cut back by 7 bases and J by 3 bases. Per the germline V gene, CDR1 is SGHNT and CDR2 is YYREEE (reference sequence). CDR3 sequence: CASGRGPGEFYEQYF. The CDR3 DNA reads as TGTGCCAGCGGGAGGGGTCCGGGAGAATTCTACGAGCAGTACTTC.

The chain uses TRBV5-1 and TRBJ2-1, with a tentative D call TRBD2 (6 bases). The germline V gene encodes CDR1 SGHRS and CDR2 YFSETQ. The length of the CDR3 is 14 residues. Trimming shortened V by 4 bases and J by 8 bases, and 16 bases separated the two germline ends. The CDR3 is CASSPDYPSDEQFF. CDR3 sequence (DNA): TGCGCCAGCAGCCCGGACTACCCCAGCGATGAGCAGTTCTTC.

This sequence joins TRBV11-2 and TRBJ2-5, with 8 bases aligning to TRBD2. Per the germline V gene, CDR1 is SGHAT and CDR2 is FQNNGV. V gave up 5 bases and J gave up 3 bases; unmatched junction bases: 8. The length of the CDR3 is 15 residues. CDR3 protein: CASSRSGREEETQYF. The DNA for the CDR3 is TGTGCCAGCAGCCGCTCCGGGAGGGAGGAAGAGACCCAGTACTTC.

This clone was seen a few times. The CDR3 here is CASSLMGAASTDTQYF. For the CDR3, the DNA is TGTGCCAGCAGCTTAATGGGAGCCGCTAGCACAGATACGCAGTATTTT. This chain links TRBV7-3 with TRBJ2-3; perhaps TRBD2 as D (5 bases). Germline assignment: CDR1 SGHTA and CDR2 FQGTGA. This CDR3 is built from 16 residues. Trimming took off 1 base at V and 0 bases at J, with 11 bases between the two ends.

A single count supports this clone. V gene TRBV7-9 combines with J gene TRBJ1-2, with 7 bases aligning to TRBD1. Germline CDR1 reads SEHNR; CDR2 reads FQNEAQ (reference sequence). The length of the CDR3 is 13 residues. The ends lost 4 bases at V and 5 bases at J; junction bases unmatched: 4. CDR3 sequence reads: CASSSGQLYGYTF. The CDR3 region has the DNA TGTGCCAGCAGCTCGGGACAGTTATATGGCTACACCTTC.

The rearrangement links TRBV28 to TRBJ2-7; D unclear. Trimming stripped 3 bases from V and 2 bases from J, with 11 bases between. Per germline, CDR1 MDHEN and CDR2 SYDVKM. The CDR3 has 14 amino acids. CDR3 region: CASSLRSPAYEQYF. The CDR3 DNA reads TGTGCCAGCAGTTTGCGGTCCCCCGCCTACGAGCAGTACTTC.

J is TRBJ1-1 and V is TRBV5-1; D is unresolved. CDR1 and CDR2 (germline): SGHRS, YFSETQ. The CDR3 covers 13 residues. The V end was cut by 1 base, the J end by 5 bases, with 9 bases between. CDR3 in DNA: TGCGCCAGCAGCTTGATGGGGAGGACTGAAGCTTTCTTT. Translating gives CASSLMGRTEAFF.

This clone was recorded only once. This rearrangement joins TRBV9 to TRBJ2-7; D unresolved. There are 14 residues in the CDR3. CDR1 is SGDLS, CDR2 YYNGEE, per germline. V was clipped by 0 bases and J by 6 bases, with 13 bases between them. The CDR3 region has the DNA TGTGCCAGCAGCGTAGGGGCCGCCGCAGGCGAGCAGTACTTC. It is translated as CASSVGAAAGEQYF.

The J gene is TRBJ1-2, the V gene TRBV21-1. TRBV21-1 is noted as a pseudogene. This CDR3 has 14 amino acids. This CDR3 reads CASSKHGGFHGYTF. In DNA form, the CDR3 reads TGTGCCAGCAGCAAACACGGGGGTTTCCATGGCTACACCTTC.

This clone has a single count. This chain links TRBV28 with TRBJ1-1; D is undetermined. The CDR3 is made up of 12 amino acids. Germline lookup yields CDR1 MDHEN and CDR2 SYDVKM. The V end was cut by 5 bases, the J end by 8 bases, with 12 bases between. CDR3 sequence: CASSQQRQEAFF. In DNA form, the CDR3 reads TGTGCCAGCAGTCAACAGAGACAAGAAGCTTTCTTT. The complete variable domain, with remaining parts taken from reference TRBV28 and TRBJ1-1, reads DVKVTQSSRYLVKRTGEKVFLECVQDMDHENMFWYRQDPGLGLRLIYFSYDVKMKEKGDIPEGYSVSREKKERFSLILESASTNQTSMYLCASSQQRQEAFFGQGTRLTVV.

The chain has TRBV6-5 and TRBJ1-4, with D unclear. Trimming stripped 7 bases from V and 8 bases from J, with 14 bases between. The germline V gene has CDR1 MNHEY and CDR2 SVGAGI. The CDR3 totals 13 residues. The CDR3 spells CASTRGLREKLFF. For the CDR3, the DNA is TGTGCCAGCACCCGAGGGCTTAGGGAAAAACTGTTTTTT.